The clone carrying this TCR beta chain was found a few times. Its antigen is unknown. The sample's time point: healthy volunteer bleed at 6 weeks. Total RNA was extracted from unfractionated whole blood. As the library was built, unique molecular identifiers were attached to individual cDNA molecules. TCRdb fed the RACE reads into MiXCR, producing one record per CDR3 protein. Among some 78,000 distinct CDR3 sequences listed, approximately 8.6% were seen once. The data originate from a study of human T cells and chemical hapten exposure. Study-wide context: Among samples, TCR yields varied mainly because of small differences in pooled library volume. Study results and caveats: Unchanged with DPC sensitization were TCRs above 1 in 1000 frequency.

CDR3 length equals 16 residues. Germline V gives CDR1 SGHRS, CDR2 YFSETQ. With V trimmed by 2 bases and J by 3 bases, 8 bases remained unmatched. This receptor was taken from a male donor in good health. Some clones in this sample may be carry-over from other donors' samples. J is TRBJ1-2 and V is TRBV5-1; 9 nucleotides agree with TRBD1. Sequencing input: whole blood. The CDR3 is CASSFGQGTSDYGYTF. As DNA, the CDR3 is TGCGCCAGCAGCTTCGGACAGGGGACTTCTGACTATGGCTACACCTTC.